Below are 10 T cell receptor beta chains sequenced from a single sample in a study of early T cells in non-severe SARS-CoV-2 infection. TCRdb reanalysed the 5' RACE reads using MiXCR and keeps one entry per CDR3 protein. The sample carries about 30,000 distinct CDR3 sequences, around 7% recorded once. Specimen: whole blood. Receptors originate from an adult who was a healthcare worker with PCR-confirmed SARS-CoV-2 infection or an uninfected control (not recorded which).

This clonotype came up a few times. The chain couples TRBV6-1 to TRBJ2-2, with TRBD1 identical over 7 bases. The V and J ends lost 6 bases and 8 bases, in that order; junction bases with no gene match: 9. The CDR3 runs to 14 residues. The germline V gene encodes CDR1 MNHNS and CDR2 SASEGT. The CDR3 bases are TGTGCCAGCAGAACCGACAGGGCGATAGGGGAGCTGTTTTTT. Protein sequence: CASRTDRAIGELFF.

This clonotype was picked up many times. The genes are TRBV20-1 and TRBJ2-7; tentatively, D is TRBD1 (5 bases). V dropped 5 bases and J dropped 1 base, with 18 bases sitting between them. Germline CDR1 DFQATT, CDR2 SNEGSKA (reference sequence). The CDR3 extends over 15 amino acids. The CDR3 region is CSAHKTAGNSYEQYF. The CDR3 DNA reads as TGCAGTGCTCATAAAACGGCAGGGAATTCCTACGAGCAGTACTTC.

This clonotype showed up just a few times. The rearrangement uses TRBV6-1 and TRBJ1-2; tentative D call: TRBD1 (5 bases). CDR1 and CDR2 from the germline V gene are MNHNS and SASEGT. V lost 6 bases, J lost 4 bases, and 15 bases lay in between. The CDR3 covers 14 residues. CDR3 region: CASRNRLTGYGYTF. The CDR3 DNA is TGTGCCAGCAGAAACAGGCTCACAGGCTATGGCTACACCTTC.

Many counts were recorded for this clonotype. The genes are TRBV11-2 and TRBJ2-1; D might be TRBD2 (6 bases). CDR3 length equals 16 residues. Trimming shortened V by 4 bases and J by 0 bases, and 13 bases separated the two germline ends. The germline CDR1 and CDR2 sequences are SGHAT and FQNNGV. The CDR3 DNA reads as TGTGCCAGCAGCTCTCGACTAGACCCCTCCTACAATGAGCAGTTCTTC. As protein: CASSSRLDPSYNEQFF.

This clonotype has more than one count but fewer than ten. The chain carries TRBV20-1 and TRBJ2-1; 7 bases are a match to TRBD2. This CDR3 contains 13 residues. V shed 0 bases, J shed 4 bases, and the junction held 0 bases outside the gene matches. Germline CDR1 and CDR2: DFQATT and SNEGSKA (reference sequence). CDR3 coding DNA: TGCAGTGCTAGAGAAGCGGGGTACAATGAGCAGTTCTTC. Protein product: CSAREAGYNEQFF.

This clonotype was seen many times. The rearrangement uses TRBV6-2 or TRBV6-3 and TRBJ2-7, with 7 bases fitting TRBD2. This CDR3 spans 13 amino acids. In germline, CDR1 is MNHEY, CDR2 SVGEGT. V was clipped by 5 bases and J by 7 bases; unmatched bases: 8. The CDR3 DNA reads TGTGCCAGCAGTCTCGGACGGGGACTAGAGCAGTACTTC. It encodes CASSLGRGLEQYF.

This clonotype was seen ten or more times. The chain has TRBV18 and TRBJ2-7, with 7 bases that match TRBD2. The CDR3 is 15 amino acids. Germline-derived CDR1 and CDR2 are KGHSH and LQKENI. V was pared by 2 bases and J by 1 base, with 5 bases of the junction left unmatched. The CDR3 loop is CASSPGGSGSYEQYF. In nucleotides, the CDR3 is TGTGCCAGCTCACCAGGTGGTAGCGGGTCCTACGAGCAGTACTTC.

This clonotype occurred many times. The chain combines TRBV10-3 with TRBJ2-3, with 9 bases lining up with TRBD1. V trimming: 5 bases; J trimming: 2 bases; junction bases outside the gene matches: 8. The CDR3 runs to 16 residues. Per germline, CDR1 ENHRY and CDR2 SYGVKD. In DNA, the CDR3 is TGTGCCATCAGTAGACAGACAGGGGGGACCACAGATACGCAGTATTTT. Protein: CAISRQTGGTTDTQYF.

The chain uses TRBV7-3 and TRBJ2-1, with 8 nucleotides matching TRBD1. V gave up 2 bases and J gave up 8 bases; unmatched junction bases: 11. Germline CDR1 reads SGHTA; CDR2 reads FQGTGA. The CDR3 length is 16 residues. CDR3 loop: CASSLGDRPLLDEQFF. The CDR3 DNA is TGTGCCAGCAGCTTAGGGGACAGGCCATTACTGGATGAGCAGTTCTTC.

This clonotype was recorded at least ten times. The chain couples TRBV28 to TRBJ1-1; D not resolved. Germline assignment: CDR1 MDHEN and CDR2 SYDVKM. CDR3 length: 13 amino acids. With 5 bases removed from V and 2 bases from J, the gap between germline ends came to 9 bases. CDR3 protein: CASSGTDNTEAFF. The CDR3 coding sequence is TGTGCCAGCAGTGGTACAGACAACACTGAAGCTTTCTTT.